These 2 T cell receptor beta chains share one sample of origin, sequenced in a study of CD8 T cells in Susac syndrome. RNA totalling about 0.45 to 1 ug underwent reverse transcription with random hexamers. MiXCR was run by TCRdb on the immunoSEQ multiplex PCR reads, yielding one entry per CDR3 protein. This sample carries fewer than 250,000 distinct CDR3 sequences, about 90% of them seen once, and the ten largest clones take about 0.15%. The specimen sequenced was CD8+ T cells from PBMCs. These receptors were obtained from a human donor with multiple sclerosis.

The chain combines TRBV5-4 with TRBJ1-2; possibly TRBD1 for D (5 bases). In germline, CDR1 is SGHNT, CDR2 YYREEE (reference sequence). V gave up 4 bases and J gave up 4 bases, with 14 bases separating them. This CDR3 region has 14 residues. In DNA, the CDR3 is TGTGCCAGCAGCCCGTCGACAGACTCCTATGGCTACACCTTC. Translating gives CASSPSTDSYGYTF.

This chain connects TRBV5-4 to TRBJ2-3; 8 bases map to TRBD2. V lost 3 bases, J lost 5 bases, and 8 bases stayed unmatched. This CDR3 has 15 residues. Germline loops: CDR1 SGHNT, CDR2 YYREEE (reference sequence). CDR3 DNA: TGTGCCAGCAGCTCTTGGGGACTAGAATTAGATACGCAGTATTTT. Its translation: CASSSWGLELDTQYF.